One and the same sample provided the 12 T cell receptor beta chains below, sequenced in a study of Ad26.COV2.S vaccination and SARS-CoV-2 variants. TCRdb's copy holds only in-frame clones and misses some; the assay was immunoSEQ multiplex PCR. The table lists around 450,000 clones, 85% to 90% of them singletons, with around 3.6% in the top ten. Stated treatment: 15 to 20 received Ad26.COV2.S at low or high dose, single or two shots; 5 received placebo; per-sample allocation not given. The study sampled participants on day 63 after the first vaccine or placebo injection. Sequenced material: peripheral blood, taken in a trial of Ad26.COV2.S vaccine versus placebo. The receptors shown here come from a person between 18 and 65 years old who received the Ad26.COV2.S COVID-19 vaccine or a placebo.

The rearrangement joins TRBV4-1 to TRBJ1-4, with D hard to call. This CDR3 contains 14 residues. The V and J ends lost 1 base and 0 bases respectively, with 3 bases between them. Germline lookup yields CDR1 MGHRA and CDR2 YSYEKL. CDR3 sequence: CASSQGATNEKLFF. The CDR3 DNA reads TGCGCCAGCAGCCAAGGGGCAACTAATGAAAAACTGTTTTTT.

The CDR3 spells CASKPDRGSTEAFF. DNA for the CDR3: TGTGCCAGTAAACCGGACAGGGGAAGCACTGAAGCTTTCTTT. V and J are TRBV19 and TRBJ1-1; 9 bases map to TRBD1. This CDR3 is 14 amino acids long. After removal of 7 bases from V and 4 bases from J, the junction contained 7 bases not matched to a gene. Germline loops: CDR1 LNHDA, CDR2 SQIVND (reference sequence).

The CDR3: CASSQGVGDYGYTF. In nucleotides, the CDR3 is TGTGCCAGCAGCCAAGGGGTAGGGGACTATGGCTACACCTTC. The rearrangement links TRBV4-2 to TRBJ1-2; maybe TRBD1 (5 bases). The V end lost 1 base, the J end lost 3 bases, and 9 bases lay between the germline ends. Germline V CDR1 and CDR2: LGHNA, YNFKEQ. The CDR3 is 14 amino acids.

The J gene is TRBJ2-5, the V gene TRBV7-9; D unresolved. The germline CDR1 and CDR2 sequences are SEHNR and FQNEAQ (reference sequence). V lost 3 bases to trimming and J lost 1 base, with 6 bases between them. This CDR3 has 13 residues. CDR3 nucleotide sequence: TGTGCCAGCAGCTTGAGTTCCCAAGAGACCCAGTACTTC. Amino acid sequence: CASSLSSQETQYF. The full variable domain, in which reference TRBV7-9 and TRBJ2-5 provide the parts outside the CDR3, is DTGVSQNPRHKITKRGQNVTFRCDPISEHNRLYWYRQTLGQGPEFLTYFQNEAQLEKSRLLSDRFSAERPKGSFSTLEIQRTEQGDSAMYLCASSLSSQETQYFGPGTRLLVL.

J is TRBJ2-7 and V is TRBV5-4; D is uncertain. V lost 0 bases and J 2 bases, leaving 12 bases between the germline ends. The CDR3 length is 15 residues. The V gene's germline CDR1 is SGHNT and CDR2 YYREEE (reference sequence). CDR3 in amino acids: CASSLDRLRPYEQYF. CDR3 nucleotides: TGTGCCAGCAGCTTGGACCGTCTAAGGCCCTACGAGCAGTACTTC.

A remark on this clone: The sample holds other DNA sequences that translate to the same CDR3. This rearrangement joins TRBV5-1 to TRBJ2-1; D perhaps matches TRBD2 (5 bases). Trimming took off 0 bases at V and 10 bases at J, with 8 bases between the two ends. This CDR3 contains 12 residues. Germline V lookup: CDR1 SGHRS, CDR2 YFSETQ. This CDR3 is CASSLGGGEQFF. For the CDR3, the DNA is TGCGCCAGCAGCTTGGGTGGCGGGGAGCAGTTCTTC.

The V and J genes are TRBV5-1 and TRBJ2-7, with 9 bases fitting TRBD2. V was clipped by 0 bases and J by 2 bases; unmatched bases: 6. The CDR3 contains 16 residues. In germline, CDR1 is SGHRS, CDR2 YFSETQ. CDR3 in DNA: TGCGCCAGCAGCTTGGGACTAGCGGAGAGAGCCTACGAGCAGTACTTC. As protein: CASSLGLAERAYEQYF.

The rearrangement uses TRBV28 and TRBJ2-4; D gene ambiguous. V dropped 3 bases and J dropped 6 bases, with 9 bases sitting between them. This CDR3 comprises 13 residues. Germline CDR1 MDHEN, CDR2 SYDVKM. CDR3 in DNA: TGTGCCAGCAGTTTTTGGCAAGTAAACATTCAGTACTTC. It encodes CASSFWQVNIQYF. Based on the CDR3 plus reference TRBV28 and TRBJ2-4, the full variable domain is DVKVTQSSRYLVKRTGEKVFLECVQDMDHENMFWYRQDPGLGLRLIYFSYDVKMKEKGDIPEGYSVSREKKERFSLILESASTNQTSMYLCASSFWQVNIQYFGAGTRLSVL.

The chain employs TRBV9 and TRBJ2-1, with 7 bases that match TRBD1. V lost 4 bases and J lost 0; bases outside the gene matches: 4. Germline CDR1 SGDLS, CDR2 YYNGEE. CDR3 length: 15 residues. This CDR3 reads CASSPQGDSYNEQFF. The CDR3 DNA reads TGTGCCAGCAGCCCCCAGGGGGACTCCTACAATGAGCAGTTCTTC.

The chain uses TRBV7-2 and TRBJ1-5, with D maybe TRBD1 (5 bases). V was clipped by 5 bases and J by 0 bases, with 17 bases between them. The length of the CDR3 is 17 residues. CDR1 and CDR2 from the germline V gene are SGHTA and FQGNSA. The CDR3 loop reads CASSQGVRPYSNQPQHF. The CDR3 region has the DNA TGTGCCAGCAGCCAAGGGGTCAGGCCGTATAGCAATCAGCCCCAGCATTTT.

The CDR3 region has the DNA TGTGCCAGCACCCGGTCAGCGCAAAGCGGGGGGGCCGGAGATACGCAGTATTTT. It is translated as CASTRSAQSGGAGDTQYF. The genes are TRBV7-2 and TRBJ2-3, with 10 positions matching TRBD2. Germline V gene sequence: CDR1 SGHTA, CDR2 FQGNSA. The CDR3 extends over 18 amino acids. V shed 7 bases and J 5 bases; nucleotides not matched to a gene: 18.

The chain couples TRBV27 to TRBJ1-6, with 7 positions matching TRBD1. Germline CDR1 and CDR2: MNHEY and SMNVEV (reference sequence). The CDR3 loop spans 12 amino acids. The junction had 1 base not matched to a gene; V was cut back by 6 bases and J by 8 bases. DNA for the CDR3: TGTGCCAGCAGCGACAGGGATTCACCCCTCCACTTT. Amino acids: CASSDRDSPLHF.